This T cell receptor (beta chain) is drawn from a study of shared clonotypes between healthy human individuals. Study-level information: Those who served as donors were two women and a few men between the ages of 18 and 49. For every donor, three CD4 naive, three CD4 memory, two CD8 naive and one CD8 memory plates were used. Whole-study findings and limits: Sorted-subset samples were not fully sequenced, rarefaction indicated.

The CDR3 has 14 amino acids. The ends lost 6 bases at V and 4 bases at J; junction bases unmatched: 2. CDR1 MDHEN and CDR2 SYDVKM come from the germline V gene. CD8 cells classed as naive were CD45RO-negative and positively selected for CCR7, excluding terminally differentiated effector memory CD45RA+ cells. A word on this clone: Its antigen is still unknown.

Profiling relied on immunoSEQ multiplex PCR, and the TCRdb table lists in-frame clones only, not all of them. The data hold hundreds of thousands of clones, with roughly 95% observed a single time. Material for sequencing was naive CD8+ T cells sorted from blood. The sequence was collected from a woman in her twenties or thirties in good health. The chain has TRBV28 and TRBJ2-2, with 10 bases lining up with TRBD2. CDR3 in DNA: TGTGCCAGCAGAGGGACTAGCGCCACCGGGGAGCTGTTTTTT. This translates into CASRGTSATGELFF.